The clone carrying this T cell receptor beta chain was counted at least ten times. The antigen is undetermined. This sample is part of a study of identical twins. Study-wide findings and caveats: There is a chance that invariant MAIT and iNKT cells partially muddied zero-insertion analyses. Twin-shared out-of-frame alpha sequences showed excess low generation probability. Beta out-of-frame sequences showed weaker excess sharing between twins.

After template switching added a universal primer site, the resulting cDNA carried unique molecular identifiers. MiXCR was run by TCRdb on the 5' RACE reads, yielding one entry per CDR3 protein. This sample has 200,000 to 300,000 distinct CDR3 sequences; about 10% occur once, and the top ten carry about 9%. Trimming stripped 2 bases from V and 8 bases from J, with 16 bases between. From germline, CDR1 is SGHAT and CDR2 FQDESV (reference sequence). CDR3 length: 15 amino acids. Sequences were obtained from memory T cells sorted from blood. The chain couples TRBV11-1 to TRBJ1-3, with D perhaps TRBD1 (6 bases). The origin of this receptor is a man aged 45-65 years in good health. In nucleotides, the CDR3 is TGTGCCAGCAGCTTACGGGGGCGCGGACAAGACACCATATATTTT. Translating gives CASSLRGRGQDTIYF.